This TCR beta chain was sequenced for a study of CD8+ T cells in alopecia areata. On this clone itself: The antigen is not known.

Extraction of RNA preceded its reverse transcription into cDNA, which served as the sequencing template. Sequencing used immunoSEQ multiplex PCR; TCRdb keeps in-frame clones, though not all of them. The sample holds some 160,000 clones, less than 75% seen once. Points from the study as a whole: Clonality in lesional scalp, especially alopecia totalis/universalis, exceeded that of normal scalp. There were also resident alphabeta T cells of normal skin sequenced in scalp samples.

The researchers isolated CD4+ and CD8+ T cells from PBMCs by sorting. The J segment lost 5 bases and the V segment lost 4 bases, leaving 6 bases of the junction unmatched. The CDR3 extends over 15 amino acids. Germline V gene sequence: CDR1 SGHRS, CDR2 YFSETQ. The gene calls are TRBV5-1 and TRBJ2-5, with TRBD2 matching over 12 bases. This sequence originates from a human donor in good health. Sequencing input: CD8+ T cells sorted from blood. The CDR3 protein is CASSDGLAGRETQYF. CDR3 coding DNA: TGCGCCAGCAGCGACGGACTAGCGGGGAGGGAGACCCAGTACTTC.